A single sample is the source of the 3 T cell receptor beta chains below, sequenced in a study of siplizumab effects on memory and regulatory T cells. TCRdb keeps only in-frame clones here, not all; method: immunoSEQ multiplex PCR. This sample yields over 100,000 clones, of which over 85% are seen a single time; over 0.15% belongs to the top ten. The sample consisted of non-Treg CD4+ T cells sorted from blood. Every receptor here comes from a human donor in good health.

The table lists this clone with a count of one. The J gene is TRBJ2-6, the V gene TRBV28; D not resolved. The CDR3 consists of 14 residues. From germline, CDR1 is MDHEN and CDR2 SYDVKM. V shed 6 bases and J shed 2 bases, with 8 bases lying between them. CDR3 residues: CASRWITGANVLTF. CDR3 bases: TGTGCCAGCAGGTGGATTACTGGGGCCAACGTCCTGACTTTC.

The rearrangement links TRBV6-5 to TRBJ1-2; 7 bases line up with TRBD1. V dropped 10 bases and J dropped 5; count of bases not matched to a gene: 13. CDR3 size: 14 residues. Germline V lookup: CDR1 MNHEY, CDR2 SVGAGI. CDR3 coding DNA: TGTGCCACACGGGGGGCAGGGGGAAATTATGGCTACACCTTC. It codes for CATRGAGGNYGYTF.

The gene calls are TRBV2 and TRBJ2-1; TRBD2 matches at 8 bases. V lost 6 bases and J lost 9; bases outside the gene matches: 4. CDR1 and CDR2 from the germline V gene are SNHLY and FYNNEI. There are 12 residues in the CDR3. Written as DNA, the CDR3 is TGTGCCAGCAGCGTAGCGGGGATTGAGCAGTTCTTC. Translating gives CASSVAGIEQFF.